A selection of T cell receptor beta chains follows, all from one sample in a study of siplizumab effects on memory and regulatory T cells. The table came from immunoSEQ multiplex PCR; TCRdb's copy has only in-frame clones and leaves some out. This sample carries 85,000 to 90,000 clones, about nine tenths of them seen once, and the ten largest clones take 15%. What was sequenced was CD4+ T cells sorted from blood. The receptors were sampled from a human donor in good health. CDR3s include the opening cysteine and the closing phenylalanine or tryptophan. A D gene is named only where the DNA matches it firmly. Part of the rows lack a size; the others show once, few, many or a class for expanded clones.

j_call,d_call,clone_size,v_call,cdr3_aa,cdr3_nt
TRBJ1-5,TRBD1,-,TRBV23-1,CASSQWGDRGNNQPQHF,TGCGCCAGCAGTCAATGGGGGGACAGGGGTAACAATCAGCCCCAGCATTTT
TRBJ2-1,TRBD2,-,TRBV15,CATSRGGLAGSYNEQFF,TGTGCCACCAGCAGAGGGGGACTAGCGGGCTCCTACAATGAGCAGTTCTTC
TRBJ2-7,-,-,TRBV5-1,CASSLVTPGTQSYEQYF,TGCGCCAGCAGCTTGGTGACCCCAGGGACTCAGTCCTACGAGCAGTACTTC
TRBJ2-3,-,once,TRBV5-1,CASRTGPRVTDTQYF,TGCGCCAGCAGAACCGGCCCCCGGGTCACAGATACGCAGTATTTT
TRBJ2-1,-,once,TRBV7-9,CASSPRVGSYNEQFF,TGTGCCAGCAGCCCCCGCGTAGGCTCCTACAATGAGCAGTTCTTC
TRBJ1-4,-,-,TRBV25-1,CASSDPPGQSTNEKLFF,TGTGCCAGCAGTGATCCCCCCGGACAGTCAACTAATGAAAAACTGTTTTTT
TRBJ2-7,-,-,TRBV21-1,CASSKVGGGPVEQYF,TGTGCCAGCAGCAAAGTTGGGGGAGGGCCGGTTGAGCAGTACTTC
TRBJ1-2,-,-,TRBV2,CARQRRNYGYTF,TGTGCCAGACAACGCCGGAACTATGGCTACACCTTC
TRBJ2-1,-,-,TRBV20-1,CSARENEQFF,TGCAGTGCTAGAGAAAATGAGCAGTTCTTC
TRBJ2-1,-,once,TRBV4-2,CASSQDGGGTGLFEQFF,TGTGCCAGCAGCCAAGATGGTGGCGGGACTGGCCTGTTTGAGCAGTTCTTC
TRBJ2-7,-,-,TRBV7-8,CASRGSLASEQYF,TGTGCCAGCAGAGGTAGCCTAGCTTCCGAGCAGTACTTC
TRBJ1-5,-,few,TRBV7-9,CASSSTGSNQPQHF,TGTGCCAGCAGCTCGACAGGTAGCAATCAGCCCCAGCATTTT
TRBJ1-6,-,-,TRBV18,CASSPPGRTPLHF,TGTGCCAGCTCACCACCGGGCAGAACACCCCTCCACTTT
TRBJ1-6,-,-,TRBV30,CASTTSSYNSPLHF,TGTGCCTCGACGACGAGCTCCTATAATTCACCCCTCCACTTT
TRBJ2-7,-,-,TRBV7-2,CASSLAGGAYEQYF,TGTGCCAGCAGCTTGGCGGGCGGGGCCTACGAGCAGTACTTC
TRBJ2-5,-,once,TRBV4-2,CASSDPGEETQYF,TGTGCCAGCAGCGACCCAGGGGAGGAGACCCAGTACTTC
TRBJ1-2,TRBD1,-,TRBV5-1,CASSLGDSQYGYTF,TGCGCCAGCAGCTTGGGGGACAGCCAGTATGGCTACACCTTC
TRBJ2-7,-,-,TRBV14,CASSQLGRTARQF,TGTGCCAGCAGCCAACTGGGGAGGACAGCAAGACAATTC
TRBJ2-7,-,-,TRBV29-1,CSVENAPDTLYEQYF,TGCAGCGTTGAAAACGCTCCGGACACCTTGTACGAGCAGTACTTC
TRBJ2-1,TRBD2,-,TRBV7-8,CASGRTSGRHNEQFF,TGTGCCAGCGGAAGGACTAGCGGGAGGCACAATGAGCAGTTCTTC
TRBJ1-2,TRBD1,-,TRBV6-1,CASSSPDRGHHGYTF,TGTGCCAGCAGTTCACCGGACAGGGGGCATCATGGCTACACCTTC
TRBJ1-5,-,-,TRBV5-6,CASSRIGERNQPQHF,TGTGCCAGCAGCCGAATAGGGGAGCGCAATCAGCCCCAGCATTTT
TRBJ2-1,TRBD2,-,TRBV15,CATSSGTSGQNEQFF,TGTGCCACCAGCTCTGGGACTAGCGGGCAGAATGAGCAGTTCTTC
TRBJ1-2,-,-,TRBV18,CASSPPWGGYTF,TGTGCCAGCTCACCACCGTGGGGAGGCTACACCTTC
TRBJ2-5,TRBD2,-,TRBV11-3,CASSLRVGTSVETQYF,TGTGCCAGCAGCTTAAGGGTGGGGACTAGCGTAGAGACCCAGTACTTC
TRBJ2-5,TRBD1,-,TRBV18,CASSGRQGRETQYF,TGTGCCAGCTCAGGTCGACAGGGGAGGGAGACCCAGTACTTC
TRBJ2-1,-,-,TRBV27,CASRETRDFNEQFF,TGTGCCAGCAGGGAGACGCGCGACTTCAATGAGCAGTTCTTC
TRBJ1-5,-,-,TRBV12-5,CASGSFSGFPNQPQHF,TGTGCTAGTGGTTCGTTCTCCGGGTTTCCTAATCAGCCCCAGCATTTT
TRBJ2-1,-,once,TRBV10-3,CAISERQGYNEQFF,TGTGCCATCAGTGAGCGCCAGGGGTACAATGAGCAGTTCTTC
TRBJ2-1,TRBD2,-,TRBV5-1,CASSLGRAAGVDEQFF,TGCGCCAGCAGCCTGGGACGTGCGGCGGGAGTCGATGAGCAGTTCTTC
TRBJ2-5,-,-,TRBV4-2,CASSQDTGSTQYF,TGTGCCAGCAGCCAAGATACAGGGTCGACCCAGTACTTC
TRBJ2-2,TRBD2,-,TRBV6-1,CASSKDPGEGNTGELFF,TGTGCCAGCAGTAAAGACCCCGGGGAGGGCAACACCGGGGAGCTGTTTTTT
TRBJ2-1,TRBD2,-,TRBV7-8,CASSTGTSLFF,TGTGCCAGCAGCACCGGGACTAGTTTGTTCTTC
TRBJ1-2,-,few,TRBV6-4,CASSARAGESGYTF,TGTGCCAGCAGTGCTCGGGCAGGGGAAAGTGGCTACACCTTC
TRBJ2-5,-,-,TRBV15,CATSGGAADGETQYF,TGTGCCACCAGCGGGGGGGCGGCCGACGGAGAGACCCAGTACTTC
TRBJ2-5,-,-,TRBV25-1,CASSDHSPGQGPQETQYF,TGTGCCAGCAGTGACCACTCGCCCGGGCAGGGCCCCCAAGAGACCCAGTACTTC
TRBJ2-5,TRBD2,-,TRBV6-1,CASSEAGGRSETQYF,TGTGCCAGCAGTGAAGCGGGCGGGAGGTCAGAGACCCAGTACTTC
TRBJ2-3,TRBD1,-,TRBV5-6,CASSYRGSTQYF,TGTGCCAGCAGTTACAGGGGAAGTACGCAGTATTTT
TRBJ2-5,-,-,TRBV19,CARGTAKETQYF,TGTGCCAGAGGGACGGCAAAAGAGACCCAGTACTTC
TRBJ2-1,-,-,TRBV28,CASSLIGSQFF,TGTGCCAGCAGTTTAATCGGGAGCCAGTTCTTC
TRBJ2-7,TRBD1,once,TRBV10-3,CAISESGQDSAQYF,TGTGCCATCAGTGAGTCGGGACAGGACTCCGCGCAGTACTTC
TRBJ1-2,-,-,TRBV25-1,CASSDLEGRGYTF,TGTGCCAGCAGTGACCTCGAGGGCAGGGGCTACACCTTC
TRBJ1-3,-,-,TRBV18,CASSQGGSGNTIYF,TGTGCCAGCTCCCAAGGGGGTTCTGGAAACACCATATATTTT
TRBJ2-1,-,-,TRBV18,CASSPPSGREQFF,TGTGCCAGCTCACCACCGTCGGGACGTGAGCAGTTCTTC
TRBJ2-2,-,-,TRBV5-1,CASSLGQNTGELFF,TGCGCCAGCAGCTTGGGACAGAACACCGGGGAGCTGTTTTTT
TRBJ1-1,TRBD1,-,TRBV6-1,CASKGASEAFF,TGTGCCAGCAAGGGGGCTTCTGAAGCTTTCTTT
TRBJ2-7,-,-,TRBV6-5,CASSPQGRDEQYF,TGTGCCAGCAGTCCCCAGGGACGTGACGAGCAGTACTTC
TRBJ1-1,TRBD1,-,TRBV11-3,CASRLHRGEAFF,TGTGCCAGCAGGCTTCACAGGGGAGAAGCTTTCTTT
TRBJ1-1,-,-,TRBV18,CASSPADREPFF,TGTGCCAGCTCACCCGCCGACCGTGAACCTTTCTTT
TRBJ2-7,TRBD1,-,TRBV11-1,CASSLTGINEQYF,TGTGCCAGCAGCTTGACAGGGATCAACGAGCAGTACTTC
TRBJ2-7,TRBD1,-,TRBV28,CASRPQGSGGEQYF,TGTGCCAGCAGACCACAGGGGTCTGGTGGCGAGCAGTACTTC
TRBJ1-2,-,once,TRBV7-2,CASSPLIGTGGYTF,TGTGCCAGCAGCCCCCTTATCGGTACGGGCGGCTACACCTTC
TRBJ2-4,-,few,TRBV21-1,CASSKGGPNIQYF,TGTGCCAGCAGCAAAGGGGGACCGAACATTCAGTACTTC
TRBJ2-4,-,-,TRBV28,CASSSRQAAGIQYF,TGTGCCAGCAGTTCCCGACAGGCGGCAGGGATTCAGTACTTC
TRBJ2-3,TRBD2,-,TRBV28,CASSSAGTSINTQYF,TGTGCCAGCAGTTCCGCCGGGACTAGCATAAATACGCAGTATTTT